The rows below give T cell receptor beta chains drawn from one sample of a study of regulatory T cells in long-lasting Graves disease. One entry per CDR3 protein, called by TCRdb with MiXCR from the multiplex PCR reads. The sample records roughly 510,000 distinct CDR3 sequences, about 16% being singletons. The same sample was also used in a study of T cells in Graves' hyperthyroidism and ophthalmopathy.

Sequencing was performed on peripheral blood mononuclear cells (PBMCs), taken at new diagnosis, from a patient treated with antithyroid drugs. Every receptor here comes from a man aged 18 to 29 with Graves disease. Both conserved end residues are part of each CDR3.

TRBV4-1	TRBJ2-7	CASSQDRGRAGGEQYF
TRBV4-1	TRBJ1-1	CASTDRAETEAFF
TRBV2	TRBJ1-4	CASGSGTTNEKLFF
TRBV19	TRBJ1-1	CASSRRRLPQDTEAFF
TRBV2	TRBJ2-7	CASSPRAGGSYEQYF
TRBV28	TRBJ1-2	CASSGNPGQTNYGYTF
TRBV20-1	TRBJ1-2	CSARDRLSDGYTF
TRBV28	TRBJ1-1	CASSLLSRLNTEAFF
TRBV9	TRBJ1-2	CASSVQSGGKYYGYTF
TRBV19	TRBJ1-5	CASRRSGTLNQPQHF
TRBV19	TRBJ1-1	CASSNWGNTEAFF
TRBV9	TRBJ2-1	CASSVEGLADNEQFF
TRBV25-1	TRBJ2-1	CASSLQGFGNEQFF
TRBV20-1	TRBJ2-7	CSASSLWGPRSYEQYF
TRBV3-1	TRBJ2-7	CASSQRSYEQYF
TRBV20-1	TRBJ1-2	CSAGGTGQGADGYTF
TRBV6-1	TRBJ1-5	CASSESIRGFKQPQHF
TRBV5-1	TRBJ2-3	CASSILARDTQYF
TRBV25-1	TRBJ2-7	CASSSSTGHKYEQYF
TRBV29-1	TRBJ1-3	CSVLTPGREGNTIYF
TRBV20-1	TRBJ2-7	CSARRQAVLDEQYF
TRBV20-1	TRBJ2-7	CSESGLAGDRQYF
TRBV28	TRBJ2-7	CASSYRGLSSYEQYF
TRBV30	TRBJ1-1	CARRPHGGTEAFF
TRBV13	TRBJ2-1	CASSVTENNEQFF
TRBV6-1	TRBJ1-4	CASRGTGGYNEKLFF